This TCR beta chain was obtained from a study of blood T cell repertoires in COVID-19. Study at large: The United States, Italy and Spain were the sources of the acute and convalescent COVID-19 samples. PBMCs, B-cell-depleted T cells, or T cells provided the cDNA or gDNA that made up the material.

Seattle patients were enrolled during active infection and followed longitudinally. Per the original data handling: It was from reference gene primer amplification that nucleated cell counts were estimated. Sequencing used immunoSEQ multiplex PCR; TCRdb keeps in-frame clones, though not all of them. V, J and clone size are those of that table, while D and trimming were read from the DNA. This table holds 150,000 to 200,000 clones, approximately 83% found once. The CDR3 has 15 amino acids. V lost 0 bases to trimming and J lost 4 bases, with 11 bases between them. Germline V gene sequence: CDR1 MGHRA, CDR2 YSYEKL.

The V call is TRBV4-1, the J call TRBJ2-3; D gene ambiguous. The sequencing sample was made of peripheral blood. The origin of this receptor is a woman aged 35 to 49 with COVID-19, enrolled during active disease. The CDR3 here is CASSQDITNSDTQYF. The CDR3 DNA sequence: TGCGCCAGCAGCCAAGATATAACTAATTCAGATACGCAGTATTTT.